The rows below give T cell receptor beta chains drawn from one sample of a study of shared clonotypes between healthy human individuals. Repertoires were generated with immunoSEQ multiplex PCR, while TCRdb's copy carries only in-frame clones and drops some. The data contain about 2.4 million clones, just over 90% of them singletons. Sample: naive CD4+ T cells sorted from blood. The receptors stem from a man aged 18 to 30 in good health. CDR3s include the opening cysteine and the closing phenylalanine or tryptophan. A D gene is named only where the DNA matches it firmly. Size values are once, few and many counts, or a class for expanded clones, and some rows have none.

J gene | V gene | D gene | clone size | CDR3 DNA | CDR3 protein
TRBJ1-1 | TRBV25-1 | - | - | TGTGCCAGCAGTGAAAGGAGGGGGTTGAACACTGAAGCTTTCTTT | CASSERRGLNTEAFF
TRBJ2-3 | TRBV6-1 | - | once | TGTGCCAGCAGTGCCTCAACGCGCACAGATACGCAGTATTTT | CASSASTRTDTQYF
TRBJ1-3 | TRBV9 | - | - | TGTGCCAGCAGCGTAGGAAGGGAGACAGCGAAGAGAAACACCATATATTTT | CASSVGRETAKRNTIYF
TRBJ1-6 | TRBV6-5 | - | - | TGTGCCAGCAGTTACTCGAGGGGGGCGGATTCACCCCTCCACTTT | CASSYSRGADSPLHF
TRBJ1-2 | TRBV6-1 | - | - | TGTGCCAGCAGTGAATCGGGGTCTAACTATGGCTACACCTTC | CASSESGSNYGYTF
TRBJ1-1 | TRBV6-5 | - | few | TGTGCCAGCAGTTACTCTCGCGAGGGCACTGAAGCTTTCTTT | CASSYSREGTEAFF
TRBJ2-2 | TRBV18 | - | - | TGTGCCAGCTCAGTAGCGGTAAAGAACACCGGGGAGCTGTTTTTT | CASSVAVKNTGELFF
TRBJ2-7 | TRBV2 | - | - | TGTGCCAGCAGTGAACCACGGGGCGAGCAGTACTTC | CASSEPRGEQYF
TRBJ2-3 | TRBV7-3 | - | - | TGTGCCAGCAGCTTAGGCCCCTCGTATAGCGGCACAGATACGCAGTATTTT | CASSLGPSYSGTDTQYF
TRBJ2-7 | TRBV20-1 | - | - | TGCAGTGCTCGACAGGACTACGAGCAGTACTTC | CSARQDYEQYF
TRBJ2-1 | TRBV6-1 | - | - | TGTGCCAGCAGTGAATCGCAGGGAGTTGAGCAGTTCTTC | CASSESQGVEQFF
TRBJ2-2 | TRBV9 | - | - | TGTGCCAGCAGCGCGACTAGTTTCTCCGGGGAGCTGTTTTTT | CASSATSFSGELFF
TRBJ1-4 | TRBV5-6 | - | - | TGTGCCAGCAGCTTGAGGATGGGGTCTCCAGGACTGTTTTTT | CASSLRMGSPGLFF
TRBJ1-3 | TRBV5-1 | - | - | TGCGCCAGCAGCTTTACAGGCTTGAGCTCTGGAAACACCATATATTTT | CASSFTGLSSGNTIYF
TRBJ2-3 | TRBV6-5 | - | - | TGTGCCAGTAGGGAGGCGGGGCGCACAGATACGCAGTATTTT | CASREAGRTDTQYF
TRBJ2-2 | TRBV15 | TRBD2 | - | TGTGCCACCAGCAGAGAAACTAGCGGGAGCGGGGAGCTGTTTTTT | CATSRETSGSGELFF
TRBJ2-7 | TRBV6-1 | TRBD1 | - | TGTGCCAGCAGTGAACAGGGGGCTTACTCCTACGAGCAGTACTTC | CASSEQGAYSYEQYF
TRBJ1-1 | TRBV5-1 | - | - | TGCGCCAGCAGCGGACTTGCAGGGACGGCAAAATACACTGAAGCTTTCTTT | CASSGLAGTAKYTEAFF
TRBJ2-7 | TRBV2 | TRBD1 | - | TGTGCCAGCACCGAATCAGGGACAGGGGCTAGCGAGCAGTACTTC | CASTESGTGASEQYF
TRBJ2-7 | TRBV11-2 | - | once | TGTGCCAGCAGCTTCTTGCGAATTGGCGAGCAGTACTTC | CASSFLRIGEQYF
TRBJ2-2 | TRBV30 | - | - | TGTGCCTGGAGTGAGCGGACCACCGGGGAGCTGTTTTTT | CAWSERTTGELFF
TRBJ2-3 | TRBV11-2 | - | - | TGTGCCAGCAGCTCCGAGATCAGAGCGAATACGCAGTATTTT | CASSSEIRANTQYF
TRBJ2-7 | TRBV20-1 | - | - | TGCAGTGTTAGGATTCCCTACGAGCAGTACTTC | CSVRIPYEQYF
TRBJ1-2 | TRBV16 | - | - | TGTGCCAGCAGCCCCCGAGACGGTACCTATGGCTACACCTTC | CASSPRDGTYGYTF
TRBJ1-6 | TRBV30 | - | - | TGTGCCTGGAGTGTTGGGTCGGGGGGTTCACCCCTCCACTTT | CAWSVGSGGSPLHF
TRBJ1-2 | TRBV5-4 | - | - | TGTGCCAGCAGCGTCCGGGTTCGCGACGATGGCTACACCTTC | CASSVRVRDDGYTF
TRBJ1-2 | TRBV19 | - | - | TGTGCCAGTACCTACAGCTCGCTCTATGGCTACACCTTC | CASTYSSLYGYTF
TRBJ1-1 | TRBV4-1 | - | - | TGCGCCAGCACCCCAAGTGGGAGGGTGGGCACTGAAGCTTTCTTT | CASTPSGRVGTEAFF
TRBJ1-6 | TRBV11-2 | - | - | TGTGCCAGCAGCTTAACGACCTATAATTCACCCCTCCACTTT | CASSLTTYNSPLHF
TRBJ1-1 | TRBV28 | - | - | TGTGCCAGCACCGAAGGGGACACGTTTAACACTGAAGCTTTCTTT | CASTEGDTFNTEAFF
TRBJ2-7 | TRBV7-9 | - | once | TGTGCCAGCAGCTTTCCGGAGGGGCCTTCCTACGAGCAGTACTTC | CASSFPEGPSYEQYF
TRBJ2-3 | TRBV6-1 | - | once | TGTGCCAGCAGTGTTCGCAAGGACTCCGTCACAGATACGCAGTATTTT | CASSVRKDSVTDTQYF